Following are 27 T cell receptor beta chains from one sample sequenced in a study of blood T cell repertoires in COVID-19. Sequenced by immunoSEQ multiplex PCR; TCRdb stores in-frame clones only, minus some. The sample gives more than 20,000 clones, more than 75% of which show up once; about 30% is in the top ten. Sample: peripheral blood. The receptor set was obtained from a human donor with active COVID-19. The donor label of this sample is uncertain.

This chain joins TRBV19 and TRBJ2-1; TRBD2 aligns across 13 bases. V shed 2 bases, J shed 9 bases, and the junction held 4 bases outside the gene matches. Germline CDR1 reads LNHDA; CDR2 reads SQIVND (reference sequence). The CDR3 is made up of 15 amino acids. CDR3 bases: TGTGCCAGTAGTATAACTAGCGGGGGGGCCATTGAGCAGTTCTTC. Translated, it gives CASSITSGGAIEQFF.

This clone was seen a single time. The chain joins TRBV7-2 to TRBJ2-5; D possibly corresponds to TRBD2 (6 bases). CDR3 size: 16 residues. The germline gives CDR1 SGHTA, CDR2 FQGNSA. V lost 1 base, J lost 5 bases, and 17 bases lay in between. The CDR3 DNA is TGTGCCAGCAGCTTAGAACTAGCCTTACAAGGGGAGACCCAGTACTTC. It is translated as CASSLELALQGETQYF.

This rearrangement joins TRBV24-1 to TRBJ1-2; perhaps TRBD1 as D (6 bases). The CDR3 extends over 13 amino acids. Between the trimmed V and J ends, which lost 12 bases and 6 bases, there was a span of 19 bases. Germline assignment: CDR1 KGHDR and CDR2 SFDVKD. The CDR3 DNA follows: TGTGCCCCACTAAAGGGGGGGACAAATGGCTACACCTTC. This gives the protein CAPLKGGTNGYTF.

This clone showed up just once. The chain joins TRBV14 to TRBJ2-6; the D is unclear. The V and J ends lost 1 base and 7 bases respectively, with 14 bases between them. CDR3 size: 16 residues. Looked up from germline, CDR1 is SGHDN and CDR2 is FVKESK. As DNA, the CDR3 is TGTGCCAGCAGCCAAGTGGGCACCCATGTCGCCAACGTCCTGACTTTC. Its translation: CASSQVGTHVANVLTF. The complete variable domain, with remaining parts taken from reference TRBV14 and TRBJ2-6, reads EAGVTQFPSHSVIEKGQTVTLRCDPISGHDNLYWYRRVMGKEIKFLLHFVKESKQDESGMPNNRFLAERTGGTYSTLKVQPAELEDSGVYFCASSQVGTHVANVLTFGAGSRLTVL.

The chain uses TRBV5-1 and TRBJ1-2; 7 bases agree with TRBD1. The CDR3 contains 13 residues. Germline loops: CDR1 SGHRS, CDR2 YFSETQ. The V and J ends lost 4 bases and 2 bases, in that order; junction bases with no gene match: 2. The CDR3 loop reads CASSQGQNYGYTF. DNA of the CDR3: TGCGCCAGCAGCCAGGGACAGAACTATGGCTACACCTTC. Complete variable domain (other parts from reference TRBV5-1 and TRBJ1-2): KAGVTQTPRYLIKTRGQQVTLSCSPISGHRSVSWYQQTPGQGLQFLFEYFSETQRNKGNFPGRFSGRQFSNSRSEMNVSTLELGDSALYLCASSQGQNYGYTFGSGTRLTVV.

This sequence joins TRBV9 and TRBJ2-3; 8 nucleotides match TRBD2. V dropped 4 bases and J dropped 6; count of bases not matched to a gene: 10. There are 15 residues in the CDR3. The germline gives CDR1 SGDLS, CDR2 YYNGEE. CDR3 sequence (DNA): TGTGCCAGCAGCCCGACTGCCGGGAGGGGTGATACGCAGTATTTT. As protein: CASSPTAGRGDTQYF.

The chain joins TRBV4-1 to TRBJ2-1, with TRBD1 matching over 9 bases. V lost 1 base to trimming and J lost 6 bases; unmatched junction nucleotides: 19. Per germline, CDR1 MGHRA and CDR2 YSYEKL. This CDR3 spans 20 amino acids. The CDR3 loop reads CASSQVTRTGAQFLSNEQFF. In DNA form, the CDR3 reads TGCGCCAGCAGCCAAGTTACGAGGACAGGGGCGCAATTCCTCAGCAATGAGCAGTTCTTC.

This clone appeared a few times. The genes are TRBV5-4 and TRBJ2-7, with 7 bases that match TRBD2. The CDR3 sequence is 15 residues long. V gave up 0 bases and J gave up 0 bases; unmatched junction bases: 3. Germline assignment: CDR1 SGHNT and CDR2 YYREEE (reference sequence). The CDR3 DNA follows: TGTGCCAGCAGCTTGGCCGGCGGGAGCTCCTACGAGCAGTACTTC. This gives the protein CASSLAGGSSYEQYF.

The chain couples TRBV4-1 to TRBJ2-5; 9 nucleotides match TRBD2. Germline loops: CDR1 MGHRA, CDR2 YSYEKL. The CDR3 is 17 amino acids. The V and J ends lost 4 bases and 1 base, in that order; junction bases with no gene match: 10. The DNA of the CDR3 is TGCGCCAGCAGCCGAATGATTATAGCGGGGGTCCAAGAGACCCAGTACTTC. Translating it yields CASSRMIIAGVQETQYF.

The chain uses TRBV10-1 and TRBJ2-2; D remains ambiguous. This CDR3 is built from 15 residues. Germline V gives CDR1 WNHNN, CDR2 SYGVQD (reference sequence). V was pared by 0 bases and J by 3 bases, with 8 bases between. The CDR3 sequence: CASSESRGDTGELFF. The CDR3 nucleotides are TGCGCCAGCAGTGAGTCGAGAGGTGACACCGGGGAGCTGTTTTTT.

The genes are TRBV5-1 and TRBJ2-5; TRBD1 matches 10 bases. The CDR3 covers 13 residues. Germline CDR1 is SGHRS and CDR2 is YFSETQ. The V gene end was trimmed by 7 bases and the J gene end by 5 bases; junction bases not matched to a gene: 5. DNA for the CDR3: TGCGCCAGCCAGACAGGGGGCAGGGAGACCCAGTACTTC. It codes for CASQTGGRETQYF.

The chain links TRBV11-2 to TRBJ2-3, with 7 bases lining up with TRBD2. Per the germline V gene, CDR1 is SGHAT and CDR2 is FQNNGV. This CDR3 contains 15 residues. Trimming at V came to 2 bases and at J to 1 base, leaving 3 bases not matched to a gene. CDR3: CASSLRAGGTDTQYF. The CDR3, as DNA: TGTGCCAGCAGCTTAAGGGCGGGGGGCACAGATACGCAGTATTTT.

The rearrangement joins TRBV14 to TRBJ2-7; no definite D call. V lost 3 bases and J 4 bases, leaving 10 bases between the germline ends. Germline loops: CDR1 SGHDN, CDR2 FVKESK. The CDR3 length is 13 residues. The CDR3 nucleotides read TGTGCCAGCAGCCAGTTCGAACGGTACGAGCAGTACTTC. It yields the protein CASSQFERYEQYF.

The rearrangement uses TRBV14 and TRBJ1-1; D possibly corresponds to TRBD1 (5 bases). The CDR3 sequence is 13 residues long. Germline loops: CDR1 SGHDN, CDR2 FVKESK. Trimming removed 1 base at V and 6 bases at J, with 9 bases between. In DNA, the CDR3 is TGTGCCAGCAGCCAAGCCACAGGTTCTGAAGCTTTCTTT. This translates into CASSQATGSEAFF.

V is TRBV28 and J is TRBJ2-5, with TRBD1 matching 8 bases. The junction had 6 bases not matched to a gene; V was cut back by 5 bases and J by 4 bases. This CDR3 comprises 14 residues. Germline V gene sequence: CDR1 MDHEN, CDR2 SYDVKM. This CDR3 reads CASSPWTGRETQYF. The CDR3 DNA sequence: TGTGCCAGCAGTCCCTGGACAGGGAGAGAGACCCAGTACTTC. Complete variable domain (other parts from reference TRBV28 and TRBJ2-5): DVKVTQSSRYLVKRTGEKVFLECVQDMDHENMFWYRQDPGLGLRLIYFSYDVKMKEKGDIPEGYSVSREKKERFSLILESASTNQTSMYLCASSPWTGRETQYFGPGTRLLVL.

The V and J genes are TRBV4-2 and TRBJ2-5; TRBD2 matches 10 bases. The CDR3 is 16 amino acids. The V gene's germline CDR1 is LGHNA and CDR2 YNFKEQ. Losses at the gene ends were 0 bases for V and 3 bases for J; bases not matched to a gene: 4. Here the CDR3 reads CASSQDRSGGEETQYF. In nucleotides, the CDR3 is TGTGCCAGCAGCCAAGATCGAAGCGGGGGGGAAGAGACCCAGTACTTC.

V usage is TRBV29-1 and J usage is TRBJ2-3; TRBD1 matches at 7 bases. With V trimmed by 2 bases and J by 0 bases, 2 bases remained unmatched. Per the germline V gene, CDR1 is SQVTM and CDR2 is ANQGSEA. CDR3 length equals 14 residues. The CDR3 region is CSVEQGVSTDTQYF. As DNA, the CDR3 is TGCAGCGTTGAACAGGGGGTTAGCACAGATACGCAGTATTTT.

The V and J genes are TRBV5-4 and TRBJ1-1, with TRBD1 identical over 7 bases. V gave up 5 bases and J gave up 3 bases; unmatched junction bases: 13. This CDR3 spans 16 amino acids. The germline CDR1 and CDR2 sequences are SGHNT and YYREEE (reference sequence). Here the CDR3 DNA reads TGTGCCAGCAGTCGTGGGGTAGGGGGCTTGGACACTGAAGCTTTCTTT. Encoded protein: CASSRGVGGLDTEAFF. The whole variable domain, remainder taken from reference TRBV5-4 and TRBJ1-1, is ETGVTQSPTHLIKTRGQQVTLRCSSQSGHNTVSWYQQALGQGPQFIFQYYREEENGRGNFPPRFSGLQFPNYSSELNVNALELDDSALYLCASSRGVGGLDTEAFFGQGTRLTVV.

The rearrangement uses TRBV6-6 and TRBJ1-1, with 8 positions matching TRBD1. The CDR3 covers 13 residues. Germline assignment: CDR1 MNHNY and CDR2 SVGAGI (reference sequence). Trimming cost V 6 bases and J 4 bases; bases outside gene matches: 4. The CDR3 spells CASSRTGGTEAFF. The CDR3 DNA sequence: TGTGCCAGCAGCCGTACAGGGGGCACTGAAGCTTTCTTT.

The chain uses TRBV27 and TRBJ2-7, with a tentative D call TRBD1 (6 bases). This CDR3 comprises 13 residues. Trimming shortened V by 5 bases and J by 1 base, and 9 bases separated the two germline ends. Germline CDR1 MNHEY, CDR2 SMNVEV (reference sequence). The chain's CDR3 is CASSVQGSYEQYF. In DNA form, the CDR3 reads TGTGCCAGCAGTGTACAGGGTTCCTACGAGCAGTACTTC.

The chain uses TRBV11-2 and TRBJ2-3, with 7 positions matching TRBD2. The CDR3 is 15 amino acids. Losses at the gene ends were 5 bases for V and 6 bases for J; bases not matched to a gene: 11. Germline assignment: CDR1 SGHAT and CDR2 FQNNGV. CDR3 residues: CASSLFGGEADTQYF. The CDR3 nucleotides are TGTGCCAGCAGCCTGTTTGGGGGGGAGGCCGATACGCAGTATTTT.

The rearrangement joins TRBV5-1 to TRBJ1-1, with 9 bases that match TRBD1. Per the germline V gene, CDR1 is SGHRS and CDR2 is YFSETQ. J lost 5 bases, V lost 4 bases, and 12 bases had no gene match. CDR3 length: 16 residues. The CDR3 coding sequence is TGCGCCAGCAGCCAAGGGACAGGGTTATCGTGGACTGAAGCTTTCTTT. Amino acids: CASSQGTGLSWTEAFF.

This chain uses TRBV6-5 with TRBJ2-7; 8 bases agree with TRBD2. Looked up from germline, CDR1 is MNHEY and CDR2 is SVGAGI. V dropped 2 bases and J dropped 1; count of bases not matched to a gene: 4. The length of the CDR3 is 15 residues. The CDR3 nucleotides read TGTGCCAGCAGTTACGGGGCGGGGGGTTCCTACGAGCAGTACTTC. As protein: CASSYGAGGSYEQYF.

Of note for this clone: One junction end disagrees with the germline gene, perhaps due to a read error. J is TRBJ1-6 and V is TRBV28, with 7 bases that match TRBD1. This CDR3 has 14 amino acids. Germline CDR1 and CDR2: MDHEN and SYDVKM. The CDR3 spells CASSSPRTGIKALF. The CDR3 DNA follows: TGTGCCAGCAGTTCACCCCGGACAGGAATAAAGGCCCTATTT.

DNA of the CDR3: TGTGCCAGCAGTACAACCTCCGGACTTGGCTACACCTTC. This sequence encodes CASSTTSGLGYTF. The chain is built from TRBV27 and TRBJ1-2; D not certain. This CDR3 region has 13 residues. V dropped 5 bases and J dropped 7 bases, with 14 bases sitting between them. CDR1 and CDR2 from the germline V gene are MNHEY and SMNVEV (reference sequence).

The J gene is TRBJ1-5, the V gene TRBV24-1, with D possibly TRBD1 on 5 matching bases. V was shortened by 5 bases and J by 7 bases, with 11 bases between the two germline ends. Germline V gene sequence: CDR1 KGHDR, CDR2 SFDVKD. The CDR3 contains 13 residues. This CDR3 is CATSAWQGQPQHF. For the CDR3, the DNA is TGTGCCACCAGTGCCTGGCAGGGCCAGCCCCAGCATTTT.

The J gene is TRBJ2-7, the V gene TRBV4-2, with D possibly being TRBD2 (6 bases). The CDR3 runs 16 residues. The germline CDR1 and CDR2 sequences are LGHNA and YNFKEQ. V was shortened by 4 bases and J by 0 bases, with 16 bases between the two germline ends. Here the CDR3 reads CASSLLGGDSSYEQYF. The CDR3 bases are TGTGCCAGCAGCCTCCTCGGCGGGGATAGCTCCTACGAGCAGTACTTC.